These 17 T cell receptor beta chains originate from one sample sequenced in a study of PD-1 blockade in classical Hodgkin lymphoma. Method: immunoSEQ multiplex PCR; TCRdb's copy keeps in-frame clones and lacks some. This table holds about 41,000 clones, approximately 70% found once. Noted time point: cycle 4 day 1 (C4D1), after around six weeks of nivolumab. Relapses following autologous stem cell transplantation were seen in all patients, with brentuximab vedotin exposure varying. The sample was peripheral blood mononuclear cells (PBMCs), taken before the fourth cycle of nivolumab. Receptors originate from a human donor with classical Hodgkin lymphoma.

The chain combines TRBV9 with TRBJ1-2, with D tentatively TRBD1 (5 bases). The CDR3 has 15 amino acids. CDR1 and CDR2 (germline): SGDLS, YYNGEE. The germline V and J ends were trimmed by 9 bases and 4 bases, with 22 bases remaining between them. DNA for the CDR3: TGTGCCACCAACTCCGGGACTCCCCGGGGCTATGGCTACACCTTC. Its translation: CATNSGTPRGYGYTF.

The chain recombines TRBV7-9 with TRBJ2-2; 9 nucleotides align to TRBD1. CDR1 is SEHNR and CDR2 is FQNEAQ in the germline V gene (reference sequence). The V gene end was trimmed by 3 bases and the J gene end by 2 bases; junction bases not matched to a gene: 1. CDR3 length: 15 residues. CDR3 amino acids: CASSFTGGNTGELFF. DNA for the CDR3: TGTGCCAGCAGCTTCACAGGGGGCAACACCGGGGAGCTGTTTTTT.

The chain carries TRBV7-8 and TRBJ1-4; 10 positions agree with TRBD1. Trimming removed 3 bases from V and 7 bases from J; junction bases left unmatched: 2. This CDR3 has 14 residues. Germline V gene data show CDR1 as SGHVS and CDR2 as FQNEAQ. In nucleotides, the CDR3 is TGTGCCAGCAGCTTCGGACAGGGGGGTGAAAAACTGTTTTTT. Translated, it gives CASSFGQGGEKLFF.

V and J are TRBV7-9 and TRBJ1-1, with D unclear. V was pared by 6 bases and J by 6 bases, with 17 bases between. This CDR3 has 14 amino acids. CDR1 and CDR2 from the germline V gene are SEHNR and FQNEAQ (reference sequence). The DNA of the CDR3 is TGTGCCAGCAGGGCCAGAGAGGGAGGTCCTGAAGCTTTCTTT. The encoded protein is CASRAREGGPEAFF.

By sample share, this clone is large. The genes are TRBV19 and TRBJ2-7, with D perhaps TRBD1 (6 bases). V lost 1 base and J 7 bases, leaving 17 bases between the germline ends. This CDR3 is built from 15 residues. Germline V lookup: CDR1 LNHDA, CDR2 SQIVND (reference sequence). CDR3 protein: CASSIGGGLMWEQYF. The DNA of the CDR3 is TGTGCCAGTAGTATAGGTGGGGGCCTCATGTGGGAGCAGTACTTC. Full variable domain (outside the CDR3, taken from reference TRBV19 and TRBJ2-7): DGGITQSPKYLFRKEGQNVTLSCEQNLNHDAMYWYRQDPGQGLRLIYYSQIVNDFQKGDIAEGYSVSREKKESFPLTVTSAQKNPTAFYLCASSIGGGLMWEQYFGPGTRLTVT.

In its sample, this clone was seen many times. The chain uses TRBV6-1 and TRBJ2-3; 11 nucleotides agree with TRBD2. Per the germline V gene, CDR1 is MNHNS and CDR2 is SASEGT. V shed 3 bases and J 0 bases; nucleotides not matched to a gene: 11. This CDR3 is 19 amino acids long. CDR3 coding DNA: TGTGCCAGCAGTGACCTTCTAGCGGGGGGTAGTGCTAGCACAGATACGCAGTATTTT. Translation: CASSDLLAGGSASTDTQYF.

The rearrangement joins TRBV28 to TRBJ1-1; D is uncertain. The V gene lost 8 bases and the J gene lost 1 base, with 11 bases spanning the gap. This CDR3 spans 13 amino acids. CDR1 and CDR2 (germline): MDHEN, SYDVKM. The CDR3 sequence: CASRDGENTEAFF. For the CDR3, the DNA is TGTGCCAGCCGAGACGGAGAGAACACTGAAGCTTTCTTT.

The chain has TRBV9 and TRBJ2-5, with D possibly TRBD2 on 6 matching bases. The germline gives CDR1 SGDLS, CDR2 YYNGEE. This CDR3 spans 16 amino acids. V was cut by 4 bases and J by 4 bases, with 20 bases left in between. The CDR3 bases are TGTGCCAGCAGCCCCGATGGACGGGGGTCTTCAGAGACCCAGTACTTC. Its translation is CASSPDGRGSSETQYF.

The V and J genes are TRBV18 and TRBJ2-5; D is uncertain. Trimming removed 6 bases at V and 0 bases at J, with 5 bases between. The V gene's germline CDR1 is KGHSH and CDR2 LQKENI. The CDR3 length is 12 residues. CDR3 residues: CASSLNQETQYF. CDR3 bases: TGTGCCAGCTCGCTAAACCAAGAGACCCAGTACTTC. The whole variable domain, remainder taken from reference TRBV18 and TRBJ2-5, is NAGVMQNPRHLVRRRGQEARLRCSPMKGHSHVYWYRQLPEEGLKFMVYLQKENIIDESGMPKERFSAEFPKEGPSILRIQQVVRGDSAAYFCASSLNQETQYFGPGTRLLVL.

This chain joins TRBV7-2 and TRBJ1-1; D unclear. Trimming pared 6 bases from V and 8 bases from J, leaving 22 bases between. CDR3 size: 15 residues. Per germline, CDR1 SGHTA and CDR2 FQGNSA. CDR3 DNA sequence: TGTGCCAGCAGTTCTACCCCGGGTGCTGGCAGCGAAGCTTTCTTT. Protein: CASSSTPGAGSEAFF.

The gene calls are TRBV2 and TRBJ1-2; 7 bases are a match to TRBD1. Trimming removed 8 bases from V and 9 bases from J; junction bases left unmatched: 12. This CDR3 spans 13 amino acids. CDR1 SNHLY and CDR2 FYNNEI come from the germline V gene. The CDR3 is CASAEEQGLRYTF. CDR3 in DNA: TGTGCCAGCGCCGAAGAACAGGGGTTGCGCTACACCTTC.

This clone was observed once. V is TRBV10-3 and J is TRBJ1-1; possible D gene TRBD1, 5 bases. V lost 8 bases, J lost 3 bases, and 10 bases lay in between. The V gene's germline CDR1 is ENHRY and CDR2 SYGVKD. This CDR3 spans 12 amino acids. CDR3: CAIGGDHTEAFF. CDR3 nucleotide sequence: TGTGCCATCGGGGGGGATCACACTGAAGCTTTCTTT.

The gene calls are TRBV9 and TRBJ1-5; D uncertain. Looked up from germline, CDR1 is SGDLS and CDR2 is YYNGEE. The CDR3 has 15 residues. V dropped 4 bases and J dropped 2 bases, with 13 bases sitting between them. The DNA of the CDR3 is TGTGCCAGCAGCTCCGACCCGAGCGGCAATCAGCCCCAGCATTTT. Its protein is CASSSDPSGNQPQHF. The variable domain in full, with the rest retrieved from reference TRBV9 and TRBJ1-5, is DSGVTQTPKHLITATGQRVTLRCSPRSGDLSVYWYQQSLDQGLQFLIQYYNGEERAKGNILERFSAQQFPDLHSELNLSSLELGDSALYFCASSSDPSGNQPQHFGDGTRLSIL.

There are many counts of this clone. The V and J genes are TRBV9 and TRBJ1-6, with D unclear. The CDR3 has 15 residues. Trimming pared 1 base from V and 7 bases from J, leaving 12 bases between. Germline CDR1 and CDR2: SGDLS and YYNGEE. CDR3 DNA: TGTGCCAGCAGCGTACTAACAGATCGGAATTCACCCCTCCACTTT. Its protein product is CASSVLTDRNSPLHF. Full variable domain (outside the CDR3, taken from reference TRBV9 and TRBJ1-6): DSGVTQTPKHLITATGQRVTLRCSPRSGDLSVYWYQQSLDQGLQFLIQYYNGEERAKGNILERFSAQQFPDLHSELNLSSLELGDSALYFCASSVLTDRNSPLHFGNGTRLTVT.

V and J are TRBV9 and TRBJ2-3; D assignment may be TRBD1 or TRBD2 (6 bases each). Trimming took off 0 bases at V and 6 bases at J, with 17 bases between the two ends. Looked up from germline, CDR1 is SGDLS and CDR2 is YYNGEE. The CDR3 length is 16 residues. The chain's CDR3 is CASSVVVQGRWDTQYF. The DNA of the CDR3 is TGTGCCAGCAGCGTAGTGGTCCAGGGGAGGTGGGATACGCAGTATTTT. The full variable domain, completed using reference TRBV9 and TRBJ2-3, is DSGVTQTPKHLITATGQRVTLRCSPRSGDLSVYWYQQSLDQGLQFLIQYYNGEERAKGNILERFSAQQFPDLHSELNLSSLELGDSALYFCASSVVVQGRWDTQYFGPGTRLTVL.

About this clone itself: Germline is not matched at one junction end, which may reflect a read error. The chain carries TRBV7-7 and TRBJ2-2; the D gene is possibly TRBD2 (5 bases). CDR1 is SSHAT, CDR2 FNYEAQ, per germline (reference sequence). This CDR3 has 14 residues. The CDR3 DNA sequence: TGTGCTAGCAGCTCAGCGGTGGGGACCGGGGAGCTGTTTTTT. Amino acids: CASSSAVGTGELFF. Using reference TRBV7-7 and TRBJ2-2 for the parts outside the CDR3, the full variable domain is GAGVSQSPRYKVTKRGQDVTLRCDPISSHATLYWYQQALGQGPEFLTYFNYEAQPDKSGLPSDRFSAERPEGSISTLTIQRTEQRDSAMYRCASSSAVGTGELFFGEGSRLTVL.

V usage is TRBV19 and J usage is TRBJ1-1; 11 bases line up with TRBD1. There are 16 residues in the CDR3. V lost 4 bases to trimming and J lost 5 bases; unmatched junction nucleotides: 9. Germline values: CDR1 LNHDA, CDR2 SQIVND (reference sequence). Here the CDR3 reads CASSTSRDRGETEAFF. CDR3 bases: TGTGCCAGTAGTACATCGAGGGACAGGGGGGAAACTGAAGCTTTCTTT.